The 30 T cell receptor beta chains reported below all come from one sample, sequenced in a study of blood T cell repertoires in COVID-19. Libraries were prepared by immunoSEQ multiplex PCR; TCRdb keeps only in-frame clonotypes and omits some of them. The sample includes 200,000 to 250,000 clones, 65% to 90% of them seen just once. The sequencing input was PBMCs or T cells enriched from blood (not recorded which). The receptor source for this set is a woman between 40 and 50 years old with acute COVID-19.

This clone has a single count. V and J are TRBV3-1 (or the pseudogene TRBV3-2) and TRBJ2-7; 11 bases align to TRBD2. CDR1 is LGHDT and CDR2 is YNNKEL in the germline V gene (reference sequence). Losses at the gene ends were 4 bases for V and 2 bases for J; bases not matched to a gene: 10. The CDR3 sequence is 17 residues long. The CDR3 is CASSPPRQLAGAYEQYF. CDR3 bases: TGTGCCAGCAGCCCCCCACGCCAACTAGCGGGAGCCTACGAGCAGTACTTC.

The CDR3 sequence is CASRRTWSTEAFF. The CDR3 DNA is TGTGCCAGCAGGCGCACCTGGAGTACTGAAGCTTTCTTT. The chain recombines TRBV2 with TRBJ1-1; D remains ambiguous. V was trimmed by 6 bases and J by 5 bases, leaving 13 bases between them. This CDR3 has 13 residues. Germline CDR1 reads SNHLY; CDR2 reads FYNNEI.

This chain links TRBV19 with TRBJ2-3; 16 nucleotides agree with TRBD2. The germline gives CDR1 LNHDA, CDR2 SQIVND (reference sequence). Trimming took 4 bases from V and 4 from J; bases not matched to a gene: 11. This CDR3 spans 19 amino acids. CDR3 residues: CASSTPVGTSGREADTQYF. CDR3 nucleotide sequence: TGTGCCAGTAGTACCCCCGTCGGGACTAGCGGGAGGGAGGCAGATACGCAGTATTTT.

The V gene is TRBV28, the J gene TRBJ2-4, with 7 bases fitting TRBD2. Trimming at V came to 5 bases and at J to 3 bases, leaving 4 bases not matched to a gene. CDR3 size: 14 residues. Germline CDR1 and CDR2: MDHEN and SYDVKM. The CDR3 nucleotides are TGTGCCAGCAGTCCGGGGGGAGTCAAAAACATTCAGTACTTC. Residues: CASSPGGVKNIQYF.

This clone was counted once. V is TRBV6-5 and J is TRBJ1-1; D ambiguous. CDR3 length: 14 amino acids. Germline V CDR1 and CDR2: MNHEY, SVGAGI. V lost 7 bases to trimming and J lost 0 bases, with 12 bases between them. Here the CDR3 reads CASNKQTMNTEAFF. The CDR3 DNA sequence: TGTGCCAGCAATAAACAGACTATGAACACTGAAGCTTTCTTT.

The rearrangement joins TRBV6-6 to TRBJ2-1, with 7 bases lining up with TRBD2. The length of the CDR3 is 14 residues. V lost 3 bases, J lost 5 bases, and 4 bases stayed unmatched. CDR1 is MNHNY and CDR2 is SVGAGI in the germline V gene (reference sequence). The CDR3 DNA reads TGTGCCAGCAGTTATTCTAGCGGAAACAATGAGCAGTTCTTC. This translates into CASSYSSGNNEQFF.

In DNA, the CDR3 is TGTGCCAGCAGTCGGGTGAATGGGGGCTACACCTTC. Translated: CASSRVNGGYTF. The chain recombines TRBV25-1 with TRBJ1-2; D uncertain. Germline values: CDR1 MGHDK, CDR2 SYGVNS. Trimming took 5 bases from V and 8 from J, leaving 12 bases between them. The CDR3 has 12 amino acids.

The V gene is TRBV3-1 (or the pseudogene TRBV3-2), the J gene TRBJ2-2; 14 bases line up with TRBD2. Trimming cost V 2 bases and J 6 bases; bases outside gene matches: 11. Germline V gene lookup returns CDR1 LGHDT and CDR2 YNNKEL (reference sequence). The CDR3 is 19 residues long. The chain's CDR3 is CASSQSPGLAGAGAGELFF. As DNA, the CDR3 is TGTGCCAGCAGCCAATCCCCGGGACTAGCGGGAGCCGGGGCCGGGGAGCTGTTTTTT.

The chain recombines TRBV4-2 with TRBJ2-2; D call uncertain. Between the trimmed V and J ends, which lost 3 bases and 5 bases, there was a span of 16 bases. Looked up from germline, CDR1 is LGHNA and CDR2 is YNFKEQ. The CDR3 length is 16 residues. The CDR3 loop reads CASSHPTGADTGELFF. The CDR3 DNA reads as TGTGCCAGCAGCCATCCGACCGGAGCTGATACCGGGGAGCTGTTTTTT.

This clone appeared once. The J gene is TRBJ2-1, the V gene TRBV5-1, with TRBD2 matching 8 bases. CDR1 is SGHRS, CDR2 YFSETQ, per germline. Losses at the gene ends were 1 base for V and 8 bases for J; bases not matched to a gene: 32. This CDR3 has 23 amino acids. The CDR3 DNA is TGCGCCAGCAGCTTGAGGCGGGAGGCCCTGGCCGAATCGTCGAAGTCGCAAATCGATGAGCAGTTCTTC. It translates to CASSLRREALAESSKSQIDEQFF.

The chain couples TRBV6-4 to TRBJ1-1; 10 nucleotides agree with TRBD1. The CDR3 is 14 residues long. Germline values: CDR1 MRHNA, CDR2 SNTAGT. V trimming: 6 bases; J trimming: 6 bases; junction bases outside the gene matches: 7. CDR3 DNA: TGTGCCAGCAGCCCGGGACAGGGGCGCGCTGAAGCTTTCTTT. This sequence encodes CASSPGQGRAEAFF.

This clone was observed a single time. The J gene is TRBJ2-7, the V gene TRBV4-2; 11 positions match TRBD2. The CDR3 runs to 16 residues. Germline CDR1 and CDR2: LGHNA and YNFKEQ. V lost 1 base, J lost 1 base, and 3 bases stayed unmatched. In DNA, the CDR3 is TGTGCCAGCAGCCAAGCCGGGACTAGCGGATCCTACGAGCAGTACTTC. Protein sequence: CASSQAGTSGSYEQYF.

The rearrangement joins TRBV6-5 to TRBJ1-2; TRBD1 aligns across 7 bases. The CDR3 runs to 14 residues. CDR1 is MNHEY, CDR2 SVGAGI, per germline. J was trimmed by 2 bases and V by 3 bases; bases with no gene match: 3. In DNA, the CDR3 is TGTGCCAGCAGTTATAGGACAGGAAACTATGGCTACACCTTC. Protein product: CASSYRTGNYGYTF.

Only a few counts were recorded for this clone. J is TRBJ1-4 and V is TRBV5-6, with D possibly being TRBD1 (6 bases). The V gene's germline CDR1 is SGHDT and CDR2 YYEEEE. V was shortened by 1 base and J by 8 bases, with 12 bases between the two germline ends. The CDR3 extends over 14 amino acids. In DNA form, the CDR3 reads TGTGCCAGCAGCTTGAAAGGGGGTCGCGAAAAACTGTTTTTT. Encoded protein: CASSLKGGREKLFF.

The gene calls are TRBV7-9 and TRBJ2-1; a possible D gene is TRBD2 (5 bases). The CDR3 consists of 14 residues. Trimming shortened V by 1 base and J by 12 bases, and 16 bases separated the two germline ends. Germline CDR1 is SEHNR and CDR2 is FQNEAQ (reference sequence). The CDR3 bases are TGTGCCAGCAGCTTAGAGACCGGGAACGGCGGGCAGTTCTTC. It specifies CASSLETGNGGQFF.

This clone was observed a few times. This sequence joins TRBV18 and TRBJ2-5; D is perhaps TRBD1 (6 bases). Germline V CDR1 and CDR2: KGHSH, LQKENI. The CDR3 sequence is 12 residues long. The V gene lost 6 bases and the J gene lost 2 bases, with 7 bases spanning the gap. The DNA for the CDR3 is TGTGCCAGCTCCGGACAGCAAGAGACCCAGTACTTC. Protein: CASSGQQETQYF.

This clone showed up just once. The chain combines TRBV7-3 with TRBJ2-1; 16 nucleotides align to TRBD2. The CDR3 runs to 16 residues. The V and J ends lost 4 bases and 6 bases, in that order; junction bases with no gene match: 3. CDR1 is SGHTA and CDR2 is FQGTGA in the germline V gene. The CDR3 DNA sequence: TGTGCCAGCAGCTGGGGACTAGCGGGAGGGAGCAATGAGCAGTTCTTC. As protein: CASSWGLAGGSNEQFF.

V is TRBV5-1 and J is TRBJ2-1; 9 bases are a match to TRBD2. V shed 0 bases and J 2 bases; nucleotides not matched to a gene: 3. The germline V gene encodes CDR1 SGHRS and CDR2 YFSETQ. This CDR3 has 16 residues. For the CDR3, the DNA is TGCGCCAGCAGCTTGGGACTAGCGGCCACCTACAATGAGCAGTTCTTC. Its translation is CASSLGLAATYNEQFF. The entire variable domain, with the rest obtained from reference TRBV5-1 and TRBJ2-1, is as follows: KAGVTQTPRYLIKTRGQQVTLSCSPISGHRSVSWYQQTPGQGLQFLFEYFSETQRNKGNFPGRFSGRQFSNSRSEMNVSTLELGDSALYLCASSLGLAATYNEQFFGPGTRLTVL.

This sequence joins TRBV23-1 and TRBJ2-5; 7 nucleotides match TRBD1. TRBV23-1 is recorded as an ORF, its role being uncertain. The CDR3 consists of 14 residues. The trim removed 3 bases at V and 4 bases at J, leaving 5 bases unmatched. The CDR3 sequence is CASSQPGGGETQYF. The CDR3 DNA follows: TGCGCCAGCAGTCAGCCAGGGGGTGGAGAGACCCAGTACTTC.

The chain carries TRBV28 and TRBJ1-6; D gene unclear. Germline lookup yields CDR1 MDHEN and CDR2 SYDVKM. The CDR3 covers 14 residues. V gave up 4 bases and J gave up 10 bases, with 14 bases separating them. CDR3 sequence: CASSSPSSESPLHF. The DNA of the CDR3 is TGTGCCAGCAGTTCTCCGAGCTCGGAGTCACCCCTCCACTTT. Full variable domain (outside the CDR3, taken from reference TRBV28 and TRBJ1-6): DVKVTQSSRYLVKRTGEKVFLECVQDMDHENMFWYRQDPGLGLRLIYFSYDVKMKEKGDIPEGYSVSREKKERFSLILESASTNQTSMYLCASSSPSSESPLHFGNGTRLTVT.

In nucleotides, the CDR3 is TGCAGCGTTGATGGGGCAATCTCTGGAAACACCATATATTTT. Translating gives CSVDGAISGNTIYF. The V and J genes are TRBV29-1 and TRBJ1-3, with TRBD1 as a possible D gene (5 bases). The ends were cut back, 3 bases at V and 0 bases at J, with 9 bases in the middle. This CDR3 has 14 amino acids. Germline CDR1 is SQVTM and CDR2 is ANQGSEA.

This chain joins TRBV3-1 (or the pseudogene TRBV3-2) and TRBJ1-2; no reliable D call. V gave up 6 bases and J gave up 8 bases, with 13 bases separating them. The germline gives CDR1 LGHDT, CDR2 YNNKEL (reference sequence). The CDR3 contains 12 residues. The CDR3, as DNA: TGTGCCAGCAGTTTAACAGATAGGGGCTACACCTTC. Translating it yields CASSLTDRGYTF.

The chain has TRBV7-3 and TRBJ1-5; D gene unclear. CDR1 and CDR2 (germline): SGHTA, FQGTGA. This CDR3 comprises 15 residues. V lost 0 bases to trimming and J lost 0 bases, with 6 bases between them. The CDR3 protein is CASSLTTPSNQPQHF. DNA for the CDR3: TGTGCCAGCAGCTTAACGACTCCTAGCAATCAGCCCCAGCATTTT. Together with reference TRBV7-3 and TRBJ1-5, the CDR3 gives the full variable domain: GAGVSQTPSNKVTEKGKYVELRCDPISGHTALYWYRQSLGQGPEFLIYFQGTGAADDSGLPNDRFFAVRPEGSVSTLKIQRTERGDSAVYLCASSLTTPSNQPQHFGDGTRLSIL.

V gene TRBV7-9 combines with J gene TRBJ2-5; 7 nucleotides line up with TRBD1. The V segment lost 5 bases and the J segment 5 bases; nucleotides outside the gene matches: 14. The CDR3 has 16 residues. CDR1 and CDR2 (germline): SEHNR, FQNEAQ (reference sequence). The DNA for the CDR3 is TGTGCCAGCAGCCTAGGGGATAGACAGGGTTGGGAGACCCAGTACTTC. This gives the protein CASSLGDRQGWETQYF. The variable domain in full, completed from reference TRBV7-9 and TRBJ2-5, reads DTGVSQNPRHKITKRGQNVTFRCDPISEHNRLYWYRQTLGQGPEFLTYFQNEAQLEKSRLLSDRFSAERPKGSFSTLEIQRTEQGDSAMYLCASSLGDRQGWETQYFGPGTRLLVL.

The gene calls are TRBV7-9 and TRBJ1-1; no clear D. The CDR3 spans 12 residues. Trimming took off 7 bases at V and 8 bases at J, with 14 bases between the two ends. Germline V gene data show CDR1 as SEHNR and CDR2 as FQNEAQ (reference sequence). The CDR3 is CASTWAATEAFF. In DNA, the CDR3 is TGTGCCAGCACCTGGGCCGCAACGGAAGCTTTCTTT.

The rearrangement links TRBV5-8 to TRBJ2-3, with D unclear. Germline loops: CDR1 SGHTS, CDR2 YDEGEE. V gave up 3 bases and J gave up 7 bases, with 9 bases separating them. This CDR3 spans 12 amino acids. The CDR3 region has the DNA TGTGCCAGCAGCTCCGGGTTTTATACGCAGTATTTT. Translated: CASSSGFYTQYF.

This chain links TRBV7-8 with TRBJ2-3, with 11 nucleotides matching TRBD2. Trimming removed 5 bases from V and 2 bases from J; junction bases left unmatched: 6. This CDR3 has 16 amino acids. Germline assignment: CDR1 SGHVS and CDR2 FQNEAQ. The CDR3 coding sequence is TGTGCCAGCAGCCTTCAGACTAGCGGGATCACAGATACGCAGTATTTT. Translated: CASSLQTSGITDTQYF. The whole variable domain, filled in from reference TRBV7-8 and TRBJ2-3, reads GAGVSQSPRYKVAKRGQDVALRCDPISGHVSLFWYQQALGQGPEFLTYFQNEAQLDKSGLPSDRFFAERPEGSVSTLKIQRTQQEDSAVYLCASSLQTSGITDTQYFGPGTRLTVL.

The table lists this clone with a count of one. The chain employs TRBV28 and TRBJ2-1; 10 bases are shared with TRBD2. Germline-derived CDR1 and CDR2 are MDHEN and SYDVKM. With 1 base clipped from V and 6 bases from J, the junction kept 3 bases outside the gene matches. The CDR3 covers 15 residues. CDR3 residues: CASSLSLAGINEQFF. For the CDR3, the DNA is TGTGCCAGCAGTTTATCACTAGCGGGGATCAATGAGCAGTTCTTC. Looking up the rest from reference TRBV28 and TRBJ2-1 gives the full variable domain: DVKVTQSSRYLVKRTGEKVFLECVQDMDHENMFWYRQDPGLGLRLIYFSYDVKMKEKGDIPEGYSVSREKKERFSLILESASTNQTSMYLCASSLSLAGINEQFFGPGTRLTVL.

The CDR3 protein is CASSPQGAVRTEAFF. The CDR3 nucleotides read TGTGCCAGCAGTCCCCAGGGGGCGGTGAGGACTGAAGCTTTCTTT. The chain employs TRBV6-5 and TRBJ1-1, with 8 bases identical to TRBD1. V trimming: 5 bases; J trimming: 5 bases; junction bases outside the gene matches: 10. The CDR3 length is 15 residues. Germline CDR1 reads MNHEY; CDR2 reads SVGAGI.

The chain links TRBV28 to TRBJ2-3; no clear D gene. The CDR3 has 13 amino acids. Germline V gives CDR1 MDHEN, CDR2 SYDVKM. V was cut by 1 base and J by 0 bases, with 2 bases left in between. The CDR3 loop reads CASSLSSTDTQYF. CDR3 DNA: TGTGCCAGCAGTTTATCGAGCACAGATACGCAGTATTTT.